Listed below are T cell receptor beta chains from one sample, sequenced in a study of blood T cells in healthy people across ages. TCRdb called the 5' RACE reads again in MiXCR, with one record for every CDR3 protein. The sample has under 1 million distinct CDR3 sequences, under 55% seen once. The sample was blood. All receptors come from a man between 60 and 70 years old in good health. The CDR3 runs from the conserved cysteine through the conserved F or W. D genes are given only for firm matches. Expanded clones are given a class, and other clones once, few, many or no size at all.

>TRBV7-2|-|-|TRBJ1-2|12
TGTGCCAGCAGCCACCTCCCCCGTGGCTACACCTTC
CASSHLPRGYTF
>TRBV12-3/TRBV12-4|few|-|TRBJ2-3|15
TGTGCCAGCAGTACCCCCAGGGGAAGCACAGATACGCAGTATTTT
CASSTPRGSTDTQYF
>TRBV20-1|-|-|TRBJ1-4|12
TGCAGTGCTAAATATCTTAATGAAAAACTGTTTTTT
CSAKYLNEKLFF
>TRBV7-9|few|-|TRBJ2-5|14
TGTGCCAGCAGCTTAGCGGGTCTGACGGAGACCCAGTACTTC
CASSLAGLTETQYF
>TRBV20-1|few|TRBD2|TRBJ2-1|15
TGCAGTGCTTCAAGAGCGGGGGCTGGGTTTAATGAGCAGTTCTTC
CSASRAGAGFNEQFF
>TRBV28|-|-|TRBJ1-4|14
TGTGCCAGCGGACCCCCAGGGGCCAATGAAAAACTGTTTTTT
CASGPPGANEKLFF
>TRBV20-1|-|-|TRBJ2-1|16
TGCAGTGCTAGAACCGGAGCTGGGAGCTCCTACAATGAGCAGTTCTTC
CSARTGAGSSYNEQFF
>TRBV29-1|-|TRBD2|TRBJ2-3|17
TGCAGCGTTGAAGGTGGGCTAGCGGGAAAAGCGACAGATACGCAGTATTTT
CSVEGGLAGKATDTQYF
>TRBV7-2|-|-|TRBJ1-6|16
TGTGCCAGCAGCCCCCAAGGGCAGATTGGGGATTCACCCCTCCACTTT
CASSPQGQIGDSPLHF
>TRBV6-5|-|-|TRBJ2-7|14
TGTGCCAGCAGTTACTCTGGGCAGTTCTACGAGCAGTACTTC
CASSYSGQFYEQYF
>TRBV9|once|TRBD2|TRBJ2-7|14
TGTGCCAGCAGCGGGGGGGAGGGGAGGTACGAGCAGTACTTC
CASSGGEGRYEQYF
>TRBV5-1|-|TRBD1|TRBJ2-7|14
TGCGCCAGCATGATAACAGGGGATTCCTACGAGCAGTACTTC
CASMITGDSYEQYF
>TRBV10-3|few|-|TRBJ1-1|13
TGTGCCATCAGTGCTAACGGGGACACTGAAGCTTTCTTT
CAISANGDTEAFF
>TRBV3-1|-|TRBD2|TRBJ2-7|19
TGTGCCAGCAGCCACGAATTCTCAAAGCCGGGACTAGCTTTTTCCGAGCAGTACTTC
CASSHEFSKPGLAFSEQYF
>TRBV6-8|few|-|TRBJ2-1|18
TGTGCCAACCAGTTAGCCCCTATTCTGTTGAGCTCCTACAATGAGCAGTTCTTC
CANQLAPILLSSYNEQFF
>TRBV18|-|-|TRBJ1-2|18
TGTGCCAGCTCACCGCGACGTCTTGGGGGTTCTACCTACTATGGCTACACCTTC
CASSPRRLGGSTYYGYTF
>TRBV20-1|few|TRBD1|TRBJ2-3|20
TGCAGTGCTAGAGAGTTGGTTGGGACAGCTGAAACAGCTAGCACAGATACGCAGTATTTT
CSARELVGTAETASTDTQYF
>TRBV5-1|-|TRBD1|TRBJ2-7|15
TGCGCCAGCAGCTTGGGGGACAGGGGTACCAACGAGCAGTACTTC
CASSLGDRGTNEQYF
>TRBV14|few|-|TRBJ2-7|13
TGTGCCAGCAGCCAAGATACCACCAGCGAGCAGTACTTC
CASSQDTTSEQYF
>TRBV7-9|-|TRBD1|TRBJ1-1|16
TGTGCCAGCAGCTCAGCATACCGGACAGGGAATCCTGAAGCTTTCTTT
CASSSAYRTGNPEAFF
>TRBV6-5|few|-|TRBJ1-1|14
TGTGCCAGCAAATCATACAGGAAGAACACTGAAGCTTTCTTT
CASKSYRKNTEAFF
>TRBV11-2|-|-|TRBJ1-6|14
TGTGCCAGCAGCCATGACACACATAATTCACCCCTCCACTTT
CASSHDTHNSPLHF
>TRBV7-9|-|-|TRBJ2-5|14
TGTGCCAGCAGCTTAGATTCGGGGCAAGAGACCCAGTACTTC
CASSLDSGQETQYF
>TRBV27|-|TRBD2|TRBJ2-1|17
TGTGCCAGCAGTTTAGCTTTACTAGCGGGGGGGCCGGGTGAGCAGTTCTTC
CASSLALLAGGPGEQFF
>TRBV15|few|TRBD1|TRBJ2-7|16
TGTGCCACCAGCAGAGATAGTGGACAGGAAATCTACGAGCAGTACTTC
CATSRDSGQEIYEQYF
>TRBV7-2|few|-|TRBJ2-3|14
TGTGCCAGCGGCCGGGGTATTAGCACAGATACGCAGTATTTT
CASGRGISTDTQYF
>TRBV3-1|-|TRBD1|TRBJ2-7|16
TGTGCCAGCAGCCAAGATATGGGACAGGGTTCGGGCGAGCAGTACTTC
CASSQDMGQGSGEQYF
>TRBV6-1|-|-|TRBJ1-2|13
TGTGCCAGCAGTGAAGCCCACAGTAGGGGCTACACCTTC
CASSEAHSRGYTF
>TRBV6-2/TRBV6-3|-|-|TRBJ2-2|15
TGTGCCAGCAAAGTGGCGGTCGTCAGCACCGGGGAGCTGTTTTTT
CASKVAVVSTGELFF
>TRBV20-1|-|-|TRBJ2-6|14
TGCAGTGCTTTTACAGGGTCTGGGACCAACGTCCTGACTTTC
CSAFTGSGTNVLTF
>TRBV6-5|few|TRBD2|TRBJ2-2|15
TGTGCCAGCAGTTCTAGCGGGGGGGCGACCGGGGAGCTGTTTTTT
CASSSSGGATGELFF
>TRBV7-2|-|TRBD2|TRBJ2-3|15
TGTGCCAGCAGCCAGGCGGGGGGGACTAATCCGACGCAGTATTTT
CASSQAGGTNPTQYF
>TRBV28|-|-|TRBJ1-2|14
TGTGCCAGCAGTGAGGGGATCCTTTTAGGGGGCTACACCTTC
CASSEGILLGGYTF
>TRBV20-1|few|TRBD2|TRBJ2-3|14
TGCAGTGCTAGCCGACTAGCGGGGGGGCTTACGCAGTATTTT
CSASRLAGGLTQYF
>TRBV28|-|-|TRBJ2-5|12
TGTACTACAGGGTTCGACAACAATGAGCAGTACTTC
CTTGFDNNEQYF
>TRBV5-1|-|-|TRBJ2-7|12
TGCGCCAGCAGCTTGACCTTCGACGAGCAGTACTTC
CASSLTFDEQYF
>TRBV27|-|TRBD1|TRBJ1-4|13
TGTGCCAGCGGTGACAGGGAAGGTGAAAAACTGTTTTTT
CASGDREGEKLFF
>TRBV3-1|once|TRBD1|TRBJ1-5|13
TGTGCCAGCAGCCGATCAGGGGGGCAGCCCCAGCATTTT
CASSRSGGQPQHF
>TRBV27|once|-|TRBJ2-7|14
TGTGCCAGCAGTGTAATTGGGGGGCCAAACGAGCAGTACTTC
CASSVIGGPNEQYF
>TRBV4-1|few|TRBD1|TRBJ2-7|15
TGCGCCAGCAGCCACGGACAGGGAGGATCCTACGAGCAGTACTTC
CASSHGQGGSYEQYF
>TRBV5-1|few|-|TRBJ2-7|13
TGCGCCAGCAGCCCCGACGGGAAATACGAGCAGTACTTC
CASSPDGKYEQYF
>TRBV9|-|-|TRBJ2-7|14
TGTGCCAGCAGCACTGGAAGCGGGTTCGACGAGCAGTACTTC
CASSTGSGFDEQYF
>TRBV28|-|TRBD2|TRBJ2-5|15
TGTGCCAGCAGTTTATTTAGCGGGGGTGCCAATGAGCAGTACTTC
CASSLFSGGANEQYF
>TRBV28|-|TRBD1|TRBJ2-7|15
TGTGCCAGCAGTTTTGACAGGGAAGCGGTGGACGAGCAGTACTTC
CASSFDREAVDEQYF
>TRBV7-2|-|TRBD2|TRBJ2-1|14
TGTGCCAGCAGCTCATACGGGGGGAACGATGAGCAGTTCTTC
CASSSYGGNDEQFF
>TRBV7-6|-|TRBD1|TRBJ1-4|17
TGTGCCAGCAGCCCCTTCGGGACAGCCGCAACTAATGAAAAACTGTTTTTT
CASSPFGTAATNEKLFF
>TRBV6-5|once|TRBD1|TRBJ2-1|13
TGTGCCAGCAGCCGAGACAGGGTCGCTGAGCAGTTCTTC
CASSRDRVAEQFF
>TRBV4-1|few|-|TRBJ2-7|17
TGCGCCAGCAGCCAAGATAGTACGGCGGGCACACCCTACGAGCAGTACTTC
CASSQDSTAGTPYEQYF